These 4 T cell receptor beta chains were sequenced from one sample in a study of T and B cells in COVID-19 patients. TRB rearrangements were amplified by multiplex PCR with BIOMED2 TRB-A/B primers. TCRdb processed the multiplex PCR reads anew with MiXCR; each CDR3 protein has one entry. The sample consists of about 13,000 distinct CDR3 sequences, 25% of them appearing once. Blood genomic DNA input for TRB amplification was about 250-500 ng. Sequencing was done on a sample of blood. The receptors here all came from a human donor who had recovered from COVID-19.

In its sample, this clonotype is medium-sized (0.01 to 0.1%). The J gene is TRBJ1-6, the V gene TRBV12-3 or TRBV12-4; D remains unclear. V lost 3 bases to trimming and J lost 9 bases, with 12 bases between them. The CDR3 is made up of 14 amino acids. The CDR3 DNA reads TGTGCCAGCAGTTTGGCTGCACGTTCTTCACCCCTCCACTTT. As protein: CASSLAARSSPLHF.

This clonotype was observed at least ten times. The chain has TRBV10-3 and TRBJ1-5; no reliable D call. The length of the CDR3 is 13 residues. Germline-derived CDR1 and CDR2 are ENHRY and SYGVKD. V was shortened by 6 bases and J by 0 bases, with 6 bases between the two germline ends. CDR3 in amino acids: CAISKDSNQPQHF. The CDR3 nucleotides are TGTGCCATCAGCAAAGATAGCAATCAGCCCCAGCATTTT.

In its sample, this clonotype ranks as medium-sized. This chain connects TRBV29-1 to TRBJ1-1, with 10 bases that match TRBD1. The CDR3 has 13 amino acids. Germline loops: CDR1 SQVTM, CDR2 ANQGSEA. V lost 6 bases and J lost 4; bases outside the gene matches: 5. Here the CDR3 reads CSVETGGGTEAFF. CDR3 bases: TGCAGCGTCGAGACAGGGGGCGGCACTGAAGCTTTCTTT.

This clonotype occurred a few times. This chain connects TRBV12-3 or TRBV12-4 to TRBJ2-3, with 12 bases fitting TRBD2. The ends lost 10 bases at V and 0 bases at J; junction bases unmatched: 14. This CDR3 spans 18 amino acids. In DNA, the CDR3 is TGTGCCACGGGAAGGGAAGGACTAGCGGGATATAGCACAGATACGCAGTATTTT. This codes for CATGREGLAGYSTDTQYF.